This T cell receptor (beta chain) was captured in a study of cytomegalovirus exposure and HLA in healthy donors. Comment on this clone: The target antigen is unknown.

Primers: 60 Vbeta forward and 13 Jbeta reverse. Only in-frame clones appear in the TCRdb table, and some are missing; sequencing was by immunoSEQ multiplex PCR. This table holds 150,000 to 200,000 clones, 78% found once. General study results and limits: Reported findings show TCR beta sequences accurately forecast HLA-A and HLA-B alleles in most subjects. HLA alleles were associated with 18,000 or so TCR beta sequences in a later analysis at 0.05 false discovery rate.

Germline lookup yields CDR1 SQVTM and CDR2 ANQGSEA. J lost 7 bases, V lost 7 bases, and 5 bases had no gene match. The CDR3 sequence is 12 residues long. The genes are TRBV29-1 and TRBJ2-2; 8 nucleotides line up with TRBD1. This receptor was identified in a woman aged 25 to 45 in good health and CMV-seropositive. Sequencing input: PBMCs. The CDR3 sequence is CSGRGRGGELFF. The CDR3 DNA reads TGCAGCGGCAGGGGGCGAGGCGGGGAGCTGTTTTTT.